This note documents a single TCR beta chain sequence. The antigen remains undetermined. Treg sorting used a CD4+CD25+CD127-/low gate. General study findings and limits: The TCR gene usage of tumor memory CD4+ T cells clustered together with blood and lymph node memory CD4+ cells and with lymph node naive CD4+ cells. Whole repertoires were not studied in the larger cohort, only one V-J beta rearrangement. Tumor-infiltrating Treg TCR alpha and beta sequences overlapped most with tumor naive CD4+ T cells, then blood naive.

Full-length variable regions came from constant-region reverse primers plus semi-nested Nested Universal Primer A PCR. Each CDR3 protein is one row after TCRdb ran MiXCR on the 5' RACE reads. The sample gives 35,000 to 50,000 distinct CDR3 sequences, about 20% of which show up once; around 4% is in the top ten. This CDR3 comprises 16 residues. V trimming: 6 bases; J trimming: 5 bases; junction bases outside the gene matches: 9. Germline V gene data show CDR1 as MNHEY and CDR2 as SMNVEV (reference sequence). Sequenced sample: Tregs sorted from blood. The chain is built from TRBV27 and TRBJ2-5, with 13 bases that match TRBD2. This clonotype was sampled from a female donor with breast cancer. The CDR3 DNA sequence: TGTGCCAGCAGCCCCACTAGCGGGAGGGCCCCGGAGACCCAGTACTTC. Translation: CASSPTSGRAPETQYF.